These 22 T cell receptor beta chains share one sample of origin, sequenced in a study of blood T cell repertoires in COVID-19 (dated by TCRdb to the early 2020s). Library prep was done by the immunoSEQ multiplex PCR assay. Here the immuneACCESS table is served through TCRdb, limited to in-frame sequences with V and J called. Missing clones are a known gap in these copies; in checked studies unresolved V genes cover under half, and the rest lacks a known reason. Across this sample there are about 230,000 clones, with approximately 81% seen only once. Roughly 7.9% of the sample is in the top ten clones. Sequencing was carried out using peripheral blood. The receptors shown here come from a woman of 80 years or more with acute or convalescent COVID-19.

This clone appeared a single time. This chain connects TRBV10-3 to TRBJ1-1, with D uncertain. The germline V gene encodes CDR1 ENHRY and CDR2 SYGVKD. V was trimmed by 4 bases and J by 0 bases, leaving 15 bases between them. The CDR3 is 16 amino acids. This CDR3 is CAISGQTSFMNTEAFF. In DNA form, the CDR3 reads TGTGCCATCAGTGGACAAACTTCTTTTATGAACACTGAAGCTTTCTTT.

The V gene is TRBV11-2, the J gene TRBJ2-7; tentative D call: TRBD1 (5 bases). The CDR3 extends over 17 amino acids. V lost 5 bases and J lost 3, with 23 bases in between. Germline values: CDR1 SGHAT, CDR2 FQNNGV. In nucleotides, the CDR3 is TGTGCCAGCAGCCCCGGTAGTGGGGCAATATCCCTCTACGAGCAGTACTTC. This encodes CASSPGSGAISLYEQYF.

The chain recombines TRBV29-1 with TRBJ1-4, with 7 bases fitting TRBD1. The CDR3 runs to 12 residues. The germline V gene has CDR1 SQVTM and CDR2 ANQGSEA. J gave up 4 bases and V 7 bases, and 3 bases lay outside the gene matches. The chain's CDR3 is CSATGFNEKLFF. DNA of the CDR3: TGCAGCGCGACAGGGTTTAATGAAAAACTGTTTTTT.

The rearrangement uses TRBV7-9 and TRBJ2-1, with 11 bases aligning to TRBD2. Germline CDR1 reads SEHNR; CDR2 reads FQNEAQ (reference sequence). This CDR3 contains 14 residues. Trimming took 0 bases from V and 10 from J; bases not matched to a gene: 2. As DNA, the CDR3 is TGTGCCAGCAGCTTAGCTAGCGGGAGGGAAGAGCAGTTCTTC. Encoded protein: CASSLASGREEQFF.

The genes are TRBV11-3 and TRBJ2-5; possibly TRBD2 for D (5 bases). Trimming pared 1 base from V and 5 bases from J, leaving 5 bases between. Germline loops: CDR1 SGHNT, CDR2 YENEEA. There are 12 residues in the CDR3. The DNA for the CDR3 is TGTGCCAGCAGCTTAGGGAGGGAGACCCAGTACTTC. Amino acid sequence: CASSLGRETQYF.

This clone was picked up one time. This chain connects TRBV3-1 (or the pseudogene TRBV3-2) to TRBJ1-2; 10 nucleotides align to TRBD1. Looked up from germline, CDR1 is LGHDT and CDR2 is YNNKEL (reference sequence). V lost 4 bases and J lost 7; bases outside the gene matches: 9. The CDR3 has 15 residues. The CDR3 nucleotides are TGTGCCAGCAGCCCCAAGACAGGGGGCGCATCTGGCTACACCTTC. Translated, it gives CASSPKTGGASGYTF.

This clone occurred a few times. This chain joins TRBV19 and TRBJ1-6, with TRBD1 matching 11 bases. Germline trimming cut 0 bases from V and 7 bases from J; bases unmatched to any gene: 2. CDR1 is LNHDA, CDR2 SQIVND, per germline (reference sequence). The CDR3 runs 16 residues. As DNA, the CDR3 is TGTGCCAGTAGTATAGACGGGGACAGGGGGAATTCACCCCTCCACTTT. Its translation: CASSIDGDRGNSPLHF.

This clone was seen only once. V gene TRBV15 combines with J gene TRBJ2-7; possibly TRBD1 for D (5 bases). From germline, CDR1 is LNHNV and CDR2 YYDKDF (reference sequence). The ends were cut back, 1 base at V and 7 bases at J, with 17 bases in the middle. This CDR3 region has 15 residues. The CDR3 protein is CATSRGISQGIEQYF. In DNA form, the CDR3 reads TGTGCCACCAGCAGAGGAATATCTCAGGGTATAGAGCAGTACTTC.

The rearrangement uses TRBV28 and TRBJ1-4; TRBD1 matches 9 bases. J lost 6 bases, V lost 6 bases, and 5 bases had no gene match. The CDR3 contains 14 residues. The germline CDR1 and CDR2 sequences are MDHEN and SYDVKM. The CDR3 DNA sequence: TGTGCCAGCAGCTCCGGGACAGGGTATGAAAAACTGTTTTTT. Its protein is CASSSGTGYEKLFF.

V and J are TRBV7-9 and TRBJ1-3; TRBD1 is a possible D gene (6 bases). There are 12 residues in the CDR3. The germline V gene has CDR1 SEHNR and CDR2 FQNEAQ (reference sequence). V was pared by 11 bases and J by 3 bases, with 11 bases between. The CDR3 loop reads CAGYRDGNTIYF. The CDR3 DNA sequence: TGTGCCGGCTACAGGGATGGAAACACCATATATTTT.

The genes are TRBV2 and TRBJ2-5; D is ambiguous. Germline loops: CDR1 SNHLY, CDR2 FYNNEI. This CDR3 comprises 15 residues. V dropped 1 base and J dropped 5 bases, with 14 bases sitting between them. Here the CDR3 reads CASSEGYYSRETQYF. CDR3 in DNA: TGTGCCAGCAGTGAAGGCTATTACAGCCGGGAGACCCAGTACTTC.

The gene calls are TRBV4-1 and TRBJ2-5, with D possibly matching TRBD1 (5 bases). Germline loops: CDR1 MGHRA, CDR2 YSYEKL. The CDR3 extends over 15 amino acids. Trimming shortened V by 1 base and J by 5 bases, and 14 bases separated the two germline ends. The CDR3 spells CASSQAFRVPETQYF. The CDR3, as DNA: TGCGCCAGCAGCCAAGCGTTCAGGGTACCCGAGACCCAGTACTTC.

This chain connects TRBV14 to TRBJ1-1, with D perhaps TRBD1 (5 bases). Trimming pared 2 bases from V and 5 bases from J, leaving 18 bases between. Germline V gene lookup returns CDR1 SGHDN and CDR2 FVKESK. This CDR3 is built from 16 residues. The CDR3 is CASSQLFRGGETEAFF. Here the CDR3 DNA reads TGTGCCAGCAGCCAATTATTTCGGGGAGGGGAGACTGAAGCTTTCTTT. Filled out from reference TRBV14 and TRBJ1-1, the complete variable domain reads EAGVTQFPSHSVIEKGQTVTLRCDPISGHDNLYWYRRVMGKEIKFLLHFVKESKQDESGMPNNRFLAERTGGTYSTLKVQPAELEDSGVYFCASSQLFRGGETEAFFGQGTRLTVV.

CDR3 residues: CASSFMSAGSQNIQYF. The DNA of the CDR3 is TGTGCCAGCAGCTTTATGTCGGCAGGCTCCCAAAACATTCAGTACTTC. The chain couples TRBV11-2 to TRBJ2-4, with D hard to call. The V gene's germline CDR1 is SGHAT and CDR2 FQNNGV. Trimming pared 3 bases from V and 5 bases from J, leaving 17 bases between. This CDR3 comprises 16 residues. The full variable domain, rest sourced from reference TRBV11-2 and TRBJ2-4, is EAGVAQSPRYKIIEKRQSVAFWCNPISGHATLYWYQQILGQGPKLLIQFQNNGVVDDSQLPKDRFSAERLKGVDSTLKIQPAKLEDSAVYLCASSFMSAGSQNIQYFGAGTRLSVL.

This chain uses TRBV18 with TRBJ1-2; no clear D gene. The CDR3 is 13 residues long. V gave up 2 bases and J gave up 0 bases, with 4 bases separating them. Germline lookup yields CDR1 KGHSH and CDR2 LQKENI. For the CDR3, the DNA is TGTGCCAGCTCACCAGGGCCTAACTATGGCTACACCTTC. This gives the protein CASSPGPNYGYTF.

The chain links TRBV5-1 to TRBJ1-1; D remains unclear. The CDR3 is 16 amino acids. The V end was cut by 3 bases, the J end by 3 bases, with 18 bases between. Germline lookup yields CDR1 SGHRS and CDR2 YFSETQ. The chain's CDR3 is CASSSGKTEYDTEAFF. The CDR3, as DNA: TGCGCCAGCAGCTCCGGAAAAACAGAATACGACACTGAAGCTTTCTTT.

The chain employs TRBV29-1 and TRBJ1-6; 9 nucleotides line up with TRBD1. With 2 bases clipped from V and 0 bases from J, the junction kept 8 bases outside the gene matches. The CDR3 consists of 18 residues. Germline loops: CDR1 SQVTM, CDR2 ANQGSEA. CDR3 amino acids: CSVEQTGGKTSYNSPLHF. In DNA form, the CDR3 reads TGCAGCGTTGAACAGACAGGGGGGAAGACCTCCTATAATTCACCCCTCCACTTT.

The rearrangement uses TRBV19 and TRBJ2-7; 7 positions match TRBD1. Germline assignment: CDR1 LNHDA and CDR2 SQIVND (reference sequence). V gave up 5 bases and J gave up 0 bases; unmatched junction bases: 1. The CDR3 runs to 13 residues. CDR3 DNA: TGTGCCAGTAGTCGGACAGGCTCCTACGAGCAGTACTTC. As protein: CASSRTGSYEQYF.

The rearrangement uses TRBV30 and TRBJ1-1, with D hard to call. The CDR3 is made up of 11 amino acids. Deletions cut 5 bases from V and 0 bases from J, with 4 bases between. Germline-derived CDR1 and CDR2 are GTSNPN and SVGIG (reference sequence). The CDR3 spells CAWCMNTEAFF. In DNA form, the CDR3 reads TGTGCCTGGTGTATGAACACTGAAGCTTTCTTT.

The J gene is TRBJ2-7, the V gene TRBV6-5; 9 bases are a match to TRBD1. Trimming at V came to 6 bases and at J to 13 bases, leaving 13 bases not matched to a gene. The CDR3 sequence is 13 residues long. CDR1 is MNHEY, CDR2 SVGAGI, per germline. The chain's CDR3 is CASRRTGEKLLYF. As DNA, the CDR3 is TGTGCCAGCAGACGGACAGGGGAGAAGCTGTTATACTTC.

V is TRBV5-1 and J is TRBJ2-2; possible D gene TRBD2, 5 bases. The CDR3 totals 15 residues. In germline, CDR1 is SGHRS, CDR2 YFSETQ. The ends were cut back, 2 bases at V and 3 bases at J, with 11 bases in the middle. CDR3 DNA: TGCGCCAGCAGCTTACCCAAAGCGGACACCGGGGAGCTGTTTTTT. This codes for CASSLPKADTGELFF.

Comment on this clone: An end of the junction does not agree with germline; a read error may underlie this. The chain recombines TRBV6-1 with TRBJ1-2; tentatively, D is TRBD1 (5 bases). The V gene's germline CDR1 is MNHNS and CDR2 SASEGT. The CDR3 is 16 residues long. The CDR3 region is CASREGTSQANYGYTF. The CDR3 DNA reads TGTGCCAGCAGGGAAGGGACTTCCCAAGCTAACTATGGCTACACCTTC.